This T cell receptor beta chain was recorded in a study of radiation and T cells in renal cell carcinoma (dated by TCRdb to the early 2020s). Study-wide context: Samples came from a clinical trial, in which primary renal cell carcinomas received 15 Gy stereotactic body radiation therapy followed by nephrectomy 4 weeks later. Across all 50 or so samples, under 5,000,000 unique CDR3 nucleotide sequences, encoding roughly 3 million unique CDR3 amino acid sequences, were identified. In total, approximately 51 samples, comprising 26 tumors and some 27 peripheral blood samples, were subjected to TCR beta sequencing.

Overall study results and their limits: An increase in top tumor clonotypes in blood was observed from baseline to 2 weeks post-radiation, followed by contraction by 4 weeks, which was taken to suggest transient expansion of tumor-resident clones. Because pretreatment tumor biopsies were not available, the study could not determine whether clonotypes were already present within the tumor at baseline. Because the trial had a single-armed design, the trial could not examine how radiation dose or scheduling affected the TCR repertoire. Tracking of blood repertoire dynamics stopped at about 4 weeks after treatment, with no follow-up past that point.

The intended sense of this specimen's time point label: blood 2 weeks post-SBRT. Explained via the paper, the treatment or condition label denotes: 15 Gy SBRT to primary tumor, nephrectomy 4 weeks later. To follow tumor-enriched clonotypes, serial peripheral blood was collected from radiation-treated patients at baseline and at 2 weeks and 4 weeks after SBRT. Every patient's renal cell carcinoma showed clear cell pathology. The QIAamp DNA Blood Mini Kit (Qiagen) was used to prepare genomic DNA for TCR sequencing. Samples were included in the analyses only if all quality control checks were passed. The immunoSEQ kit was used, according to the manufacturer's recommendations, to generate TCR beta libraries from genomic DNA. To prepare the libraries, a first multiplex PCR with proprietary primers was run, followed by a second PCR that added unique barcodes, and a bead cleanup was done after each round. Each sample batch included a kit-provided positive control reaction and a negative control reaction. The final libraries were assessed on an Agilent 4200 TapeStation D1000 ScreenTape, pooled by volume, and quantified by qPCR. Sequencing was performed on an Illumina NextSeq500 with a MidOutput 150-cycle cartridge, and 156 Read1 and 15 Index1 cycles were run with kit custom primers. The pooled library was loaded at 0.95 to 1 pM, with a 20% PhiX control spiked in. The source study handled its data this way. Vendor-processed data were analyzed in R, with a clonotype defined as all T cells sharing the same CDR3 nucleotide sequence. For clone abundance analyses, frequencies were normalized to the 10,000 most abundant clones in each sample. Before analysis, public T cell clones were removed, and these numbered fewer than five per sample on average. A difference in abundance of at least 32-fold between compartments was used to define tumor-enriched and baseline blood-enriched clonotypes. A beta-binomial differential abundance model was applied to find clonotypes that expanded or contracted between blood time points. Similarity between tumor and blood repertoires was quantified using the Baroni-Urbani and Buser coefficient, and groups were compared with two-tailed Wilcoxon tests in R. TCRdb retrieved this table from immuneACCESS and kept in-frame rearrangements only. Not all clones are present; in checked studies, unresolved V genes account for under half, and no reason is known for the remainder. That table supplies the V and J calls and clone size; D and trimming were determined from the DNA. Within this sample are 150,000 to 190,000 clones, with 87% of them counted one time only. 10% to 15% of the sample rests with the top ten.

Reading from cysteine to phenylalanine, the CDR3 counts 14 amino acids. Only CDR3 DNA is held: 42 bases, read in frame from base 1. CDR1 and CDR2 (MNHNY, SVGAGI) derive from the germline V gene (reference sequence). V was cut back by 2 bases and J by 7 bases, leaving a gap of 12 bases between them. Notes on this clone: The antigen it binds to is not known. No much larger clonotype is one base removed from it; base qualities were not supplied.

The V gene is TRBV6-6 and the J gene is TRBJ2-1; TRBD2 is perhaps the D gene, given 6 matching bases. The TCR was taken from a woman between 50 and 59 years old with renal cell carcinoma. The sequenced sample was blood, obtained from a patient whose treatment included radiotherapy and nephrectomy. The CDR3 protein sequence reads: CASSYGQGGNEQFF. The DNA sequence follows: TGTGCCAGCAGTTACGGGCAGGGAGGAAATGAGCAGTTCTTC.